This is a list of T cell receptor beta chains from one sample in a study of blood T cell repertoires in COVID-19. Using immunoSEQ multiplex PCR, the repertoire was profiled, and TCRdb retains in-frame clones only, with some absent. The table shows about 300,000 clones, with 70% to 90% occurring only once. Sequencing was done on a sample of PBMCs or T cells enriched from blood (not recorded which). All receptors come from a man aged 25 to 40 who had recovered from COVID-19. Both conserved end residues are part of each CDR3. Fields, in order: clone size, CDR3 length, J gene, V gene, D gene, CDR3 protein, CDR3 DNA. A D gene is named only where the DNA matches it firmly. A clone size is listed for some rows: how often the clone was seen (once, few, many), or a class if it is expanded.

clone_size: .; cdr3_length: 15; j_call: TRBJ2-2; v_call: TRBV7-9; d_call: TRBD1; cdr3_aa: CASSPPGQGTGELFF; cdr3_nt: TGTGCCAGCAGCCCCCCCGGACAGGGCACCGGGGAGCTGTTTTTT
clone_size: .; cdr3_length: 14; j_call: TRBJ1-3; v_call: TRBV11-3; d_call: .; cdr3_aa: CASSQGLLPDTIYF; cdr3_nt: TGTGCCAGCAGCCAGGGACTTCTTCCGGACACCATATATTTT
clone_size: .; cdr3_length: 16; j_call: TRBJ2-3; v_call: TRBV7-9; d_call: .; cdr3_aa: CASSRHGRQGKDTQYF; cdr3_nt: TGTGCCAGCAGCCGACACGGACGGCAGGGGAAAGATACGCAGTATTTT
clone_size: .; cdr3_length: 16; j_call: TRBJ1-2; v_call: TRBV4-1; d_call: .; cdr3_aa: CASSQVGAGEYYGYTF; cdr3_nt: TGCGCCAGCAGCCAAGTAGGGGCAGGGGAATACTATGGCTACACCTTC
clone_size: .; cdr3_length: 14; j_call: TRBJ2-3; v_call: TRBV10-1; d_call: TRBD2; cdr3_aa: CASSSLAARDTQYF; cdr3_nt: TGCGCCAGCAGTTCCCTAGCGGCCCGGGATACGCAGTATTTT
clone_size: .; cdr3_length: 15; j_call: TRBJ2-2; v_call: TRBV9; d_call: TRBD2; cdr3_aa: CASRGTSGRTGELFF; cdr3_nt: TGTGCCAGCAGAGGGACTAGCGGGAGGACCGGGGAGCTGTTTTTT
clone_size: .; cdr3_length: 14; j_call: TRBJ2-7; v_call: TRBV2; d_call: TRBD2; cdr3_aa: CASRRLAGAYEQYF; cdr3_nt: TGTGCCAGCAGACGACTAGCGGGGGCCTACGAGCAGTACTTC
clone_size: .; cdr3_length: 14; j_call: TRBJ1-4; v_call: TRBV28; d_call: .; cdr3_aa: CASSLGAGDEKLFF; cdr3_nt: TGTGCCAGCAGTTTGGGGGCAGGGGATGAAAAACTGTTTTTT
clone_size: .; cdr3_length: 13; j_call: TRBJ2-5; v_call: TRBV12-3/TRBV12-4; d_call: TRBD2; cdr3_aa: CASLLAGQETQYF; cdr3_nt: TGTGCCAGCTTACTAGCGGGACAAGAGACCCAGTACTTC
clone_size: .; cdr3_length: 11; j_call: TRBJ1-2; v_call: TRBV29-1; d_call: .; cdr3_aa: CSVSERYGYTF; cdr3_nt: TGCAGCGTTAGTGAGCGCTATGGCTACACCTTC
clone_size: .; cdr3_length: 15; j_call: TRBJ2-7; v_call: TRBV6-5; d_call: TRBD2; cdr3_aa: CASSYEASGVDEQYF; cdr3_nt: TGTGCCAGCAGTTATGAGGCTAGCGGGGTCGACGAGCAGTACTTC
clone_size: .; cdr3_length: 14; j_call: TRBJ2-7; v_call: TRBV28; d_call: .; cdr3_aa: CASSSHDTYYEQYF; cdr3_nt: TGTGCCAGCAGTTCCCATGACACCTACTACGAGCAGTACTTC
clone_size: .; cdr3_length: 15; j_call: TRBJ1-2; v_call: TRBV5-1; d_call: TRBD1; cdr3_aa: CASSLWAGGADGYTF; cdr3_nt: TGCGCCAGCAGCTTGTGGGCAGGGGGCGCGGATGGCTACACCTTC
clone_size: .; cdr3_length: 17; j_call: TRBJ2-4; v_call: TRBV4-1; d_call: TRBD2; cdr3_aa: CASSQEAALAGQNIQYF; cdr3_nt: TGCGCCAGCAGCCAAGAGGCGGCACTAGCGGGGCAAAACATTCAGTACTTC
clone_size: .; cdr3_length: 15; j_call: TRBJ2-7; v_call: TRBV28; d_call: TRBD1; cdr3_aa: CASSSGQGSFSEQYF; cdr3_nt: TGTGCCAGCAGCAGCGGACAGGGGTCCTTCTCCGAGCAGTACTTC
clone_size: .; cdr3_length: 12; j_call: TRBJ2-5; v_call: TRBV6-5; d_call: .; cdr3_aa: CASSGKRETQYF; cdr3_nt: TGTGCCAGCAGCGGGAAGAGGGAGACCCAGTACTTC
clone_size: few; cdr3_length: 14; j_call: TRBJ2-7; v_call: TRBV19; d_call: TRBD1; cdr3_aa: CASSYTGTGGEQYF; cdr3_nt: TGTGCCAGTAGTTATACCGGGACAGGGGGCGAGCAGTACTTC
clone_size: .; cdr3_length: 15; j_call: TRBJ1-2; v_call: TRBV6-5; d_call: .; cdr3_aa: CASSYNTAGRYGYTF; cdr3_nt: TGTGCCAGCAGTTACAACACGGCAGGGCGGTATGGCTACACCTTC
clone_size: .; cdr3_length: 15; j_call: TRBJ2-5; v_call: TRBV5-4; d_call: TRBD2; cdr3_aa: CASSLVRGVGETQYF; cdr3_nt: TGTGCCAGCAGCTTGGTGCGGGGGGTGGGAGAGACCCAGTACTTC
clone_size: .; cdr3_length: 16; j_call: TRBJ1-6; v_call: TRBV6-2/TRBV6-3; d_call: TRBD1; cdr3_aa: CASSRQGADYNSPLHF; cdr3_nt: TGTGCCAGCAGTCGACAGGGGGCGGATTATAATTCACCCCTCCACTTT
clone_size: .; cdr3_length: 13; j_call: TRBJ1-1; v_call: TRBV19; d_call: .; cdr3_aa: CASNRVMNTEAFF; cdr3_nt: TGTGCCAGCAACAGGGTGATGAACACTGAAGCTTTCTTT
clone_size: .; cdr3_length: 12; j_call: TRBJ2-1; v_call: TRBV4-1; d_call: .; cdr3_aa: CASSHSKNEQFF; cdr3_nt: TGCGCCAGCAGTCACTCAAAGAATGAGCAGTTCTTC
clone_size: once; cdr3_length: 13; j_call: TRBJ1-4; v_call: TRBV6-5; d_call: TRBD1; cdr3_aa: CASADREGEKLFF; cdr3_nt: TGTGCCAGCGCGGACAGGGAAGGTGAAAAACTGTTTTTT